Ten or more counts support the clone carrying this TCR beta chain. Its antigen is not identified. In the original analysis: The authors used CDR3 differences across clinicopathological groups to build a distant-metastasis classifier for papillary thyroid cancer. TCRdb reprocessed the PCR reads via MiXCR. TCRdb, not the original authors, processed these V and J calls. The sample consists of tens of thousands of clones, around 23% of them appearing once. This sample stems from a study of metastatic and nonmetastatic thyroid tumors. In the study overall: Patients with malignant and benign thyroid disease provided blood and tumor or nodule tissue, whose repertoires were compared.

Every patient was untreated before thyroid surgery. Notes on the study in general: It was reportedly found that TCR beta diversity was significantly higher in malignant thyroid tumors than in benign nodules, a difference seen in both blood and tumor samples.

Germline CDR1 SGHDT, CDR2 YYEEEE. Trimming took 3 bases from V and 5 from J, leaving 11 bases between them. The CDR3 sequence is 13 residues long. Specimen: blood. The receptor was derived from a male donor with papillary thyroid cancer or a benign thyroid nodule (not recorded which). Some clones in this sample may be carry-over from other donors' samples. V usage is TRBV5-6 and J usage is TRBJ1-1; possible D gene TRBD1, 6 bases. The CDR3 reads CASSSGQWTEAFF. The DNA for the CDR3 is TGTGCCAGCAGCTCCGGACAGTGGACTGAAGCTTTCTTT.